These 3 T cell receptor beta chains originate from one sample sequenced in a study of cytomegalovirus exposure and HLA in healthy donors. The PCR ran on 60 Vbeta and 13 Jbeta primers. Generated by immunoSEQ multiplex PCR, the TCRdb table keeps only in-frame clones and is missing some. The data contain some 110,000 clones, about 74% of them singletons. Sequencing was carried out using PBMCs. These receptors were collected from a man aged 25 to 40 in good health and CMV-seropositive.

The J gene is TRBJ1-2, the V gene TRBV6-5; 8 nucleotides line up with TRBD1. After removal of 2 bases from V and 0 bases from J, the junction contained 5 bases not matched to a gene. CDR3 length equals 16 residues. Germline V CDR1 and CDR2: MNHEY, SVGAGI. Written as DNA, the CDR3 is TGTGCCAGCAGTTACGGACAGGGCTTAGCTAACTATGGCTACACCTTC. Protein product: CASSYGQGLANYGYTF.

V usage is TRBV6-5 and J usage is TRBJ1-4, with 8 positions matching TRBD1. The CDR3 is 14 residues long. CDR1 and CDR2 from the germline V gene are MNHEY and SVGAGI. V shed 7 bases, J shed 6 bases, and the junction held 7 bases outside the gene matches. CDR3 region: CASTKDRDYEKLFF. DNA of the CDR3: TGTGCCAGCACCAAGGACAGGGATTATGAAAAACTGTTTTTT.

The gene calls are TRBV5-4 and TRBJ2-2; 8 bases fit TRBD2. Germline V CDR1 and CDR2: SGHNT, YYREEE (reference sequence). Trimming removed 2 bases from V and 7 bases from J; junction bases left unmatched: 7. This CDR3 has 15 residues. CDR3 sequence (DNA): TGTGCCAGCAGCTTCCTTAGCGGGGTGGGCGGGGAGCTGTTTTTT. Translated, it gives CASSFLSGVGGELFF.